Listed here are 2 T cell receptor beta chains from one sample, sequenced in a study of blood T cell repertoires in COVID-19. Using immunoSEQ multiplex PCR, the repertoire was profiled, and TCRdb retains in-frame clones only, with some absent. Of roughly 150,000 clones listed, roughly 80% are singletons. The source material was peripheral blood. The source of these receptors is a man between 65 and 85 years old with active or convalescent COVID-19.

The CDR3 DNA reads as TGTGCCAGCAGTTACGAGACAGGGGATACAGATACGCAGTATTTT. It specifies CASSYETGDTDTQYF. The V and J genes are TRBV6-2 or TRBV6-3 and TRBJ2-3; 8 positions match TRBD1. Trimming removed 2 bases from V and 3 bases from J; junction bases left unmatched: 4. Per the germline V gene, CDR1 is MNHEY and CDR2 is SVGEGT. CDR3 length: 15 residues.

The J gene is TRBJ2-3, the V gene TRBV7-2; maybe TRBD2 (6 bases). Germline V lookup: CDR1 SGHTA, CDR2 FQGNSA. The CDR3 is 14 amino acids. The V end was cut by 4 bases, the J end by 0 bases, with 8 bases between. The CDR3 region is CASSWGDSTDTQYF. CDR3 nucleotides: TGTGCCAGCAGCTGGGGGGACAGCACAGATACGCAGTATTTT.